Shown below are 24 T cell receptor beta chains from a single sample sequenced in a study of shared clonotypes between healthy human individuals. Profiling relied on immunoSEQ multiplex PCR, and the TCRdb table lists in-frame clones only, not all of them. The sample includes about 2.5 million clones, about nine tenths of them seen just once. Specimen: naive CD4+ T cells from PBMCs. Subset of the sample: CD45RA+ positively selected. Receptors originate from a man aged 18 to 35 in good health. Some clones in this sample may be carry-over from other donors' samples.

This clone was observed once. The gene calls are TRBV21-1 and TRBJ2-7; the tabulated D call, TRBD1, remains unverified against the DNA. TRBV21-1 is a pseudogene. The CDR3 has 16 residues. The CDR3 loop reads CASSKVWDRALYEQYF. CDR3 coding DNA: TGTGCCAGCAGCAAAGTATGGGACAGAGCCCTCTACGAGCAGTACTTC.

This clone was detected only once. This sequence joins TRBV11-3 and TRBJ1-1; D ambiguous. Germline CDR1 reads SGHNT; CDR2 reads YENEEA. This CDR3 has 13 residues. The V and J ends lost 6 bases and 1 base respectively, with 9 bases between them. The CDR3 sequence is CASRQEGNTEAFF. CDR3 coding DNA: TGTGCCAGCAGGCAGGAGGGGAACACTGAAGCTTTCTTT.

The chain couples TRBV19 to TRBJ1-5; D remains ambiguous. Trimming shortened V by 2 bases and J by 7 bases, and 6 bases separated the two germline ends. CDR1 and CDR2 from the germline V gene are LNHDA and SQIVND (reference sequence). The CDR3 covers 12 residues. The CDR3 loop is CASSIQSQPQHF. In DNA form, the CDR3 reads TGTGCCAGTAGTATACAAAGCCAGCCCCAGCATTTT.

The chain links TRBV6-5 to TRBJ2-3, with D perhaps matching TRBD2 (5 bases). Germline V gives CDR1 MNHEY, CDR2 SVGAGI. CDR3 size: 14 residues. V lost 4 bases to trimming and J lost 4 bases, with 12 bases between them. CDR3 loop: CASSSPGFSDTQYF. The CDR3, as DNA: TGTGCCAGCAGTTCACCGGGATTTTCAGATACGCAGTATTTT.

V usage is TRBV2 and J usage is TRBJ1-5; 11 positions agree with TRBD1. This CDR3 has 15 residues. V lost 6 bases and J lost 6; bases outside the gene matches: 7. Germline-derived CDR1 and CDR2 are SNHLY and FYNNEI. CDR3 bases: TGTGCCAGCAGACGGACAGGGGGCGAGCGTCAGCCCCAGCATTTT. Translating gives CASRRTGGERQPQHF.

This chain uses TRBV7-2 with TRBJ2-1; 13 bases map to TRBD2. There are 15 residues in the CDR3. Unmatched junction bases numbered 11, after V lost 5 bases and J lost 13 bases. Germline CDR1 SGHTA, CDR2 FQGNSA. CDR3 residues: CASSPRLAGGALQFF. The CDR3 nucleotides read TGTGCCAGCAGCCCCCGACTAGCGGGAGGCGCCCTCCAGTTCTTC.

Note on this clone: In the same sample, other DNA sequences code for this CDR3. V is TRBV30 and J is TRBJ1-5; no definite D call. Germline assignment: CDR1 GTSNPN and CDR2 SVGIG (reference sequence). Trimming left V 1 base short and J 7 bases short, with 8 bases between. CDR3 size: 12 residues. This chain's CDR3 is CAWSEEGQPQHF. The CDR3 DNA follows: TGTGCCTGGAGTGAAGAGGGCCAGCCCCAGCATTTT.

This chain joins TRBV5-6 and TRBJ2-5; the D gene is possibly TRBD1 (6 bases). The CDR3 extends over 16 amino acids. Trimming took off 0 bases at V and 0 bases at J, with 12 bases between the two ends. Germline lookup yields CDR1 SGHDT and CDR2 YYEEEE. For the CDR3, the DNA is TGTGCCAGCAGCTTGGGCTTAGGGGGTTACCAAGAGACCCAGTACTTC. Its translation: CASSLGLGGYQETQYF.

The chain has TRBV9 and TRBJ1-1; D possibly corresponds to TRBD1 (6 bases). CDR3 length: 15 residues. Germline assignment: CDR1 SGDLS and CDR2 YYNGEE. The ends were cut back, 6 bases at V and 1 base at J, with 16 bases in the middle. CDR3 region: CASNQGLQGNTEAFF. DNA of the CDR3: TGTGCCAGCAATCAAGGGCTACAGGGGAACACTGAAGCTTTCTTT.

The chain links TRBV2 to TRBJ2-3; 7 bases are shared with TRBD1. CDR1 is SNHLY, CDR2 FYNNEI, per germline. Trimming at V came to 6 bases and at J to 3 bases, leaving 3 bases not matched to a gene. CDR3 size: 13 residues. The CDR3 reads CASRGTETDTQYF. In DNA form, the CDR3 reads TGTGCCAGCAGGGGGACAGAGACAGATACGCAGTATTTT.

The genes are TRBV9 and TRBJ2-7, with 10 bases identical to TRBD2. This CDR3 spans 15 amino acids. Germline V lookup: CDR1 SGDLS, CDR2 YYNGEE. V lost 2 bases, J lost 5 bases, and 7 bases stayed unmatched. The CDR3 reads CASSVSSGSQHEQYF. The CDR3 coding sequence is TGTGCCAGCAGCGTTTCTAGCGGGAGTCAACACGAGCAGTACTTC.

This sequence joins TRBV2 and TRBJ2-5, with 7 bases aligning to TRBD1. The germline V gene has CDR1 SNHLY and CDR2 FYNNEI. The ends lost 2 bases at V and 1 base at J; junction bases unmatched: 4. The CDR3 has 15 amino acids. The CDR3, as DNA: TGTGCCAGCAGTGAAAGGACAGGAATCCAAGAGACCCAGTACTTC. Its translation is CASSERTGIQETQYF.

The chain links TRBV2 to TRBJ2-7, with D maybe TRBD2 (5 bases). CDR3 size: 15 residues. The V and J ends lost 4 bases and 0 bases respectively, with 13 bases between them. Germline lookup yields CDR1 SNHLY and CDR2 FYNNEI. CDR3 amino acids: CASSVGRGSSYEQYF. The CDR3 bases are TGTGCCAGCAGTGTGGGTCGTGGGAGCTCCTACGAGCAGTACTTC. Variable domain in full (rest from reference TRBV2 and TRBJ2-7): EPEVTQTPSHQVTQMGQEVILRCVPISNHLYFYWYRQILGQKVEFLVSFYNNEISEKSEIFDDQFSVERPDGSNFTLKIRSTKLEDSAMYFCASSVGRGSSYEQYFGPGTRLTVT.

This chain links TRBV19 with TRBJ2-4; TRBD1 matches 8 bases. J was trimmed by 6 bases and V by 0 bases; bases with no gene match: 7. CDR1 is LNHDA and CDR2 is SQIVND in the germline V gene (reference sequence). The CDR3 is 16 amino acids. The CDR3 region is CASSIEWGRGRNIQYF. CDR3 nucleotide sequence: TGTGCCAGTAGTATAGAGTGGGGCAGGGGGCGAAACATTCAGTACTTC.

V is TRBV7-2 and J is TRBJ2-7; D is possibly TRBD1 or TRBD2 (7 bases each). CDR3 length: 15 amino acids. V lost 6 bases and J lost 3, with 18 bases in between. Germline assignment: CDR1 SGHTA and CDR2 FQGNSA. The CDR3 coding sequence is TGTGCCAGCAGTTCCCAGGGAGGGGGCTACTACGAGCAGTACTTC. It codes for CASSSQGGGYYEQYF.

The V and J genes are TRBV2 and TRBJ2-7, with a weak D call TRBD2 (5 bases). V was clipped by 5 bases and J by 2 bases, with 22 bases between them. This CDR3 is 17 amino acids long. Germline lookup yields CDR1 SNHLY and CDR2 FYNNEI. Written as DNA, the CDR3 is TGTGCCAGCAGTCGGGATTTCAAATTCCGGGCCCCCTACGAGCAGTACTTC. As protein: CASSRDFKFRAPYEQYF.

V and J are TRBV28 and TRBJ1-5; a possible D gene is TRBD1 (5 bases). Trimming removed 6 bases at V and 4 bases at J, with 16 bases between. Germline values: CDR1 MDHEN, CDR2 SYDVKM. The CDR3 runs to 15 residues. CDR3 loop: CASSFGGTGNQPQHF. Here the CDR3 DNA reads TGTGCCAGCAGCTTCGGAGGGACGGGGAATCAGCCCCAGCATTTT. The entire variable domain, with the rest obtained from reference TRBV28 and TRBJ1-5, is as follows: DVKVTQSSRYLVKRTGEKVFLECVQDMDHENMFWYRQDPGLGLRLIYFSYDVKMKEKGDIPEGYSVSREKKERFSLILESASTNQTSMYLCASSFGGTGNQPQHFGDGTRLSIL.

The chain joins TRBV5-1 to TRBJ2-7; TRBD2 matches at 14 bases. After removal of 6 bases from V and 7 bases from J, the junction contained 9 bases not matched to a gene. The CDR3 is 15 residues long. Looked up from germline, CDR1 is SGHRS and CDR2 is YFSETQ. CDR3: CASTRRGLAGDEQYF. The DNA of the CDR3 is TGCGCCAGCACCAGGAGGGGACTAGCGGGAGATGAGCAGTACTTC.

The chain joins TRBV4-2 to TRBJ2-3; possibly TRBD2 for D (5 bases). The V end was cut by 0 bases, the J end by 6 bases, with 28 bases between. Germline V gene lookup returns CDR1 LGHNA and CDR2 YNFKEQ. This CDR3 spans 20 amino acids. DNA of the CDR3: TGTGCCAGCAGCCAAGAGGCTATCGGGCTAGCAACTTATAACCCCGATACGCAGTATTTT. It yields the protein CASSQEAIGLATYNPDTQYF.

The rearrangement joins TRBV29-1 to TRBJ2-5, with TRBD1 as a possible D gene (6 bases). The germline V gene encodes CDR1 SQVTM and CDR2 ANQGSEA. This CDR3 is 14 amino acids long. The V gene lost 3 bases and the J gene lost 5 bases, with 16 bases spanning the gap. The CDR3 DNA sequence: TGCAGCGTTGATTTGGGGGCCCGAGGGGAGACCCAGTACTTC. Amino acid sequence: CSVDLGARGETQYF.

The V call is TRBV15, the J call TRBJ1-1; D unresolved. CDR3 length: 15 amino acids. V lost 0 bases, J lost 2 bases, and 10 bases lay in between. The germline V gene has CDR1 LNHNV and CDR2 YYDKDF (reference sequence). CDR3 sequence: CATSRELGSNTEAFF. The CDR3 DNA follows: TGTGCCACCAGCAGAGAATTGGGCAGCAACACTGAAGCTTTCTTT.

This clone was recorded once. The sample carries other DNA sequences with the same CDR3. V usage is TRBV28 and J usage is TRBJ1-1, with no clear D. The V gene's germline CDR1 is MDHEN and CDR2 SYDVKM. There are 14 residues in the CDR3. V was trimmed by 1 base and J by 0 bases, leaving 6 bases between them. The CDR3 DNA reads as TGTGCCAGCAGTTTATCCGGGGTGAACACTGAAGCTTTCTTT. Its translation is CASSLSGVNTEAFF.

This chain uses TRBV29-1 with TRBJ2-1; D gene unclear. Trimming took 4 bases from V and 0 from J, leaving 10 bases between them. Germline V CDR1 and CDR2: SQVTM, ANQGSEA. This CDR3 comprises 14 residues. The CDR3 region is CSVGSADSYNEQFF. The CDR3 coding sequence is TGCAGCGTTGGGTCGGCGGACTCCTACAATGAGCAGTTCTTC.

This chain connects TRBV29-1 to TRBJ2-4; 9 bases are shared with TRBD1. The V gene end was trimmed by 7 bases and the J gene end by 7 bases; junction bases not matched to a gene: 11. Per the germline V gene, CDR1 is SQVTM and CDR2 is ANQGSEA. The CDR3 runs 14 residues. CDR3 in DNA: TGCAGCGCTCGGGACAGGGAGACGAAGAACATTCAGTACTTC. As protein: CSARDRETKNIQYF.